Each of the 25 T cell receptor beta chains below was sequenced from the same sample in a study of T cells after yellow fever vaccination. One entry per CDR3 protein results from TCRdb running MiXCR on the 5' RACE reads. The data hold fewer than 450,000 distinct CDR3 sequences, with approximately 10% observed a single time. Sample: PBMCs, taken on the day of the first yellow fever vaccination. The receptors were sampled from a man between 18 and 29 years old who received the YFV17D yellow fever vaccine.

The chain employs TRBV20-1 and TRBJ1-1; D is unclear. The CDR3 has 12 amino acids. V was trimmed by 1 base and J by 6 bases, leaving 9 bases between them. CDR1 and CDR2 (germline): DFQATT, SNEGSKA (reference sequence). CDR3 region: CSARALSAEAFF. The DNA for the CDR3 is TGCAGTGCTAGAGCCTTGAGCGCTGAAGCTTTCTTT.

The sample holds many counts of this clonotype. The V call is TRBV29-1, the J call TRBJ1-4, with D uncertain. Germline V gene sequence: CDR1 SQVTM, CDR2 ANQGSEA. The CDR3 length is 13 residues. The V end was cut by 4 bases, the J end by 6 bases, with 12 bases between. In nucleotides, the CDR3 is TGCAGCGTTGGAGTGGGGAACTATGAAAAACTGTTTTTT. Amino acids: CSVGVGNYEKLFF.

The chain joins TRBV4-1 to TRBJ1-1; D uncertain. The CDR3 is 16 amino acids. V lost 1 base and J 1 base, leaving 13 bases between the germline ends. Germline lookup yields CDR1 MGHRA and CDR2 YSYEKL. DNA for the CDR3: TGCGCCAGCAGCCAAGCTCAAAGTAAGGCGAACACTGAAGCTTTCTTT. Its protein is CASSQAQSKANTEAFF.

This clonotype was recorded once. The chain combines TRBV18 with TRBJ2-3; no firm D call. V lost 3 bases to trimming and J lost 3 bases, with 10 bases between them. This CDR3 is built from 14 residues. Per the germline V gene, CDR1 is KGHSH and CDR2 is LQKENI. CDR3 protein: CASSPMVGTDTQYF. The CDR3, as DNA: TGTGCCAGCTCACCCATGGTTGGGACAGATACGCAGTATTTT.

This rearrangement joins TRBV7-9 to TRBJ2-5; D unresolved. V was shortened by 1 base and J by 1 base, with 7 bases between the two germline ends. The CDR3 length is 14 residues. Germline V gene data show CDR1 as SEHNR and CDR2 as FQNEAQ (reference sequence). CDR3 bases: TGTGCCAGCAGCTTAGAGGGCTTCCAAGAGACCCAGTACTTC. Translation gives CASSLEGFQETQYF.

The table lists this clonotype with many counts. CDR3 residues: CASSERDWTNIQYF. DNA for the CDR3: TGTGCCAGCAGCGAAAGGGACTGGACAAACATTCAGTACTTC. V usage is TRBV9 and J usage is TRBJ2-4, with TRBD2 as a possible D gene (6 bases). V was clipped by 3 bases and J by 6 bases, with 13 bases between them. Germline V CDR1 and CDR2: SGDLS, YYNGEE. The CDR3 is made up of 14 amino acids. Full variable domain (outside the CDR3, taken from reference TRBV9 and TRBJ2-4): DSGVTQTPKHLITATGQRVTLRCSPRSGDLSVYWYQQSLDQGLQFLIQYYNGEERAKGNILERFSAQQFPDLHSELNLSSLELGDSALYFCASSERDWTNIQYFGAGTRLSVL.

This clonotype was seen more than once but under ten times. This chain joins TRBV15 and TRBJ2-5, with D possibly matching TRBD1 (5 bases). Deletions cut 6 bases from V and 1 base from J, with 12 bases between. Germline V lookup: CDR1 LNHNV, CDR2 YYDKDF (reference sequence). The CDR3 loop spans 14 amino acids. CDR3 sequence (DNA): TGTGCCACCAGTATTACAGGATTCCAAGAGACCCAGTACTTC. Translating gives CATSITGFQETQYF.

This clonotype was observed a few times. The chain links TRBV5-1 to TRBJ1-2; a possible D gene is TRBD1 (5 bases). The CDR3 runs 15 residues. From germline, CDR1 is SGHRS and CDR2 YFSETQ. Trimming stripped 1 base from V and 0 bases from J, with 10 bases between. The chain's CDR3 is CASSLYGGPNYGYTF. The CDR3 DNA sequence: TGCGCCAGCAGCTTGTATGGGGGTCCTAACTATGGCTACACCTTC. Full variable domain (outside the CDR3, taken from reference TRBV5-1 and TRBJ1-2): KAGVTQTPRYLIKTRGQQVTLSCSPISGHRSVSWYQQTPGQGLQFLFEYFSETQRNKGNFPGRFSGRQFSNSRSEMNVSTLELGDSALYLCASSLYGGPNYGYTFGSGTRLTVV.

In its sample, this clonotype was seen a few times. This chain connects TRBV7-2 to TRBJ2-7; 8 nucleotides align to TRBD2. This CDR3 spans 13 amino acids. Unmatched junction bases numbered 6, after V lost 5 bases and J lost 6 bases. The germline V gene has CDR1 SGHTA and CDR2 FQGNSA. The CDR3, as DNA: TGTGCCAGCAGCGCGACCCGGGAGGGCGAGCAGTACGTC. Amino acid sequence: CASSATREGEQYV.

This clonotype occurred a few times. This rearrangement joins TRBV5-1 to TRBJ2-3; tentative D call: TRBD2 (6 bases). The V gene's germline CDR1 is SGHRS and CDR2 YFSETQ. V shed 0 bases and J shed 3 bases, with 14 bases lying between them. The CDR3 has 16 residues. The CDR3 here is CASSLVGGAGTDTQYF. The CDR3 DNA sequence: TGCGCCAGCAGCTTGGTTGGAGGGGCCGGGACAGATACGCAGTATTTT. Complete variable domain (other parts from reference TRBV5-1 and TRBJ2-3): KAGVTQTPRYLIKTRGQQVTLSCSPISGHRSVSWYQQTPGQGLQFLFEYFSETQRNKGNFPGRFSGRQFSNSRSEMNVSTLELGDSALYLCASSLVGGAGTDTQYFGPGTRLTVL.

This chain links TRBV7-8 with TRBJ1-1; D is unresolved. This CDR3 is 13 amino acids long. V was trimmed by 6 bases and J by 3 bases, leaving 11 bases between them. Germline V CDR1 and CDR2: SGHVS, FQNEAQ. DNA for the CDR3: TGTGCCAGCAGTTTCGCCGGGGACACTGAAGCTTTCTTT. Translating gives CASSFAGDTEAFF.

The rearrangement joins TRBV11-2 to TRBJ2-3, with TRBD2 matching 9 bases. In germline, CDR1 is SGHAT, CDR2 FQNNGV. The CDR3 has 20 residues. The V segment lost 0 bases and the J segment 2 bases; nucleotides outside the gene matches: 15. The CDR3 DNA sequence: TGTGCCAGCAGCTTAGATTCCAGCGGCAAGAGCGGGGGGAACACAGATACGCAGTATTTT. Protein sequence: CASSLDSSGKSGGNTDTQYF.

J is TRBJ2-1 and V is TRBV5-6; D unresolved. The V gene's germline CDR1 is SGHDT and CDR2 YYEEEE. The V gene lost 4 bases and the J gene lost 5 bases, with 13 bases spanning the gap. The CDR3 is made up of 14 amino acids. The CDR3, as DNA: TGTGCCAGCAGCCCCGCCTACGGACACAATGAGCAGTTCTTC. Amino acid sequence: CASSPAYGHNEQFF.

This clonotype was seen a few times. CDR3 amino acids: CAIMATQGRSGANVLTF. In DNA form, the CDR3 reads TGTGCCATAATGGCAACCCAGGGGCGCTCTGGGGCCAACGTCCTGACTTTC. The gene calls are TRBV10-3 and TRBJ2-6; tentative D call: TRBD1 (6 bases). This CDR3 comprises 17 residues. V lost 9 bases to trimming and J lost 0 bases, with 18 bases between them. CDR1 is ENHRY and CDR2 is SYGVKD in the germline V gene.

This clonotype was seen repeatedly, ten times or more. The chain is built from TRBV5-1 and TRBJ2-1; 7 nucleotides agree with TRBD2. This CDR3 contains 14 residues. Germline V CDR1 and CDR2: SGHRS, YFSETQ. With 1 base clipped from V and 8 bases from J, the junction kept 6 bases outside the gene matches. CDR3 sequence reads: CASSLSQRGHEQFF. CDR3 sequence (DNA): TGCGCCAGCAGCTTGTCCCAGCGGGGCCATGAGCAGTTCTTC.

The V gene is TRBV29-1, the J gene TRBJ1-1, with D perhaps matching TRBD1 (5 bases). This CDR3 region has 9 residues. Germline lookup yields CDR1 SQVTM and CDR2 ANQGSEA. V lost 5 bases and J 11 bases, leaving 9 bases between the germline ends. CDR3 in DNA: TGCAGCGTTCAAGGGGTGGCTTTCTTT. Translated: CSVQGVAFF.

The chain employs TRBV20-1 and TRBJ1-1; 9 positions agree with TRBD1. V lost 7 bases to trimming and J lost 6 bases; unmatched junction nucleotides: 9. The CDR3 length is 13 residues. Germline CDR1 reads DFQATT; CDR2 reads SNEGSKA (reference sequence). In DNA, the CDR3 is TGCAGTGGGTGGGGACAGGGTGGCGCTGAAGCTTTCTTT. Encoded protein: CSGWGQGGAEAFF.

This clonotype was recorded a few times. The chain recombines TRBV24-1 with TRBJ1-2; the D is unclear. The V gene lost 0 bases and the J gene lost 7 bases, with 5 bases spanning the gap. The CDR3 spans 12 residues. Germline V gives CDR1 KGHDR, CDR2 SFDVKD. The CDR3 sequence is CATSDLQAGYTF. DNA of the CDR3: TGTGCCACCAGTGATTTGCAGGCTGGCTACACCTTC.

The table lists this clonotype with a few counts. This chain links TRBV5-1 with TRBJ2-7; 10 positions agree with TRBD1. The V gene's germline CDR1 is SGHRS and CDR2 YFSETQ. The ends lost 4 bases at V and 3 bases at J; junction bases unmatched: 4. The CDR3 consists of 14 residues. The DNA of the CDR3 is TGCGCCAGCAGCGCCGGGGACAGGGGCTACGAGCAGTACTTC. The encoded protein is CASSAGDRGYEQYF.

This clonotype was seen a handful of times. In nucleotides, the CDR3 is TGTGCCAGCAGCCGGACTAGCGGGGGGGCGCTGGGCACCGGGGAGCTGTTTTTT. This codes for CASSRTSGGALGTGELFF. The gene calls are TRBV7-6 and TRBJ2-2, with TRBD2 matching over 15 bases. CDR3 length equals 18 residues. Germline V gene data show CDR1 as SGHVS and CDR2 as FNYEAQ. The junction had 8 bases not matched to a gene; V was cut back by 5 bases and J by 4 bases.

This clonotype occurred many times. The CDR3 DNA is TGTGCCATCAGCCCCGGCGGGGGTTTGGACACCGGGGAGCTGTTTTTT. Its protein is CAISPGGGLDTGELFF. The V and J genes are TRBV10-3 and TRBJ2-2, with TRBD2 matching 7 bases. CDR3 length: 16 amino acids. After removal of 6 bases from V and 3 bases from J, the junction contained 10 bases not matched to a gene. Germline assignment: CDR1 ENHRY and CDR2 SYGVKD.

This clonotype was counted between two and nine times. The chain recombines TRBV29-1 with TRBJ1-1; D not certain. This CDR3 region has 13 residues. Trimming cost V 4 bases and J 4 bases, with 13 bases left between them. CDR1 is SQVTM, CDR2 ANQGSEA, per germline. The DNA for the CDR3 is TGCAGCGTTGGACGGGCCCTGTCCACTGAAGCTTTCTTT. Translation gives CSVGRALSTEAFF.

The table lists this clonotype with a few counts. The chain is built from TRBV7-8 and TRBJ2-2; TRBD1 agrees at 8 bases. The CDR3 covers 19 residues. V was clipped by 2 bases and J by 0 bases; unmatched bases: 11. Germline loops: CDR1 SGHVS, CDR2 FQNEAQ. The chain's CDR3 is CASSLRGRQGASNTGELFF. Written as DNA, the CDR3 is TGTGCCAGCAGCTTAAGGGGCCGCCAGGGGGCCTCGAACACCGGGGAGCTGTTTTTT.

CDR3 in DNA: TGTGCCTCGGGCCCCAGGGCTGGGGCCAACGTCCTGACTTTC. As protein: CASGPRAGANVLTF. The chain employs TRBV19 and TRBJ2-6; D possibly corresponds to TRBD1 (5 bases). The germline CDR1 and CDR2 sequences are LNHDA and SQIVND (reference sequence). Trimming took 11 bases from V and 2 from J, leaving 13 bases between them. This CDR3 is 14 amino acids long.

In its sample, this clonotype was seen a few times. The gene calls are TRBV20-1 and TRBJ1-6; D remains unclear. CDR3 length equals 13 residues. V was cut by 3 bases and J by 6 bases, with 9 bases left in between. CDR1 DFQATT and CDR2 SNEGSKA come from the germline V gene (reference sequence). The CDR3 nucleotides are TGCAGTGCTAGTGAGAGAACTAATTCACCCCTCCACTTT. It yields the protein CSASERTNSPLHF.